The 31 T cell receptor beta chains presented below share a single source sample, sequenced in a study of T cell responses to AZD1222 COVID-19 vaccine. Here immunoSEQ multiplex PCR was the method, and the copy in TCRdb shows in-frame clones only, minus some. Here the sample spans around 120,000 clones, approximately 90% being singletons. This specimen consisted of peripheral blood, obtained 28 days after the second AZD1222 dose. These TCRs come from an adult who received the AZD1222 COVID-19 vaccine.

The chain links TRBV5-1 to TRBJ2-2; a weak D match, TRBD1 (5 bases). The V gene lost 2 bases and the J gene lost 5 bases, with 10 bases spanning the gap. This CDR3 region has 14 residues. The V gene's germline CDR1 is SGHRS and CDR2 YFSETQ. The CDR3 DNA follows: TGCGCCAGCAGCTTAGGGCAGGGTACCGGGGAGCTGTTTTTT. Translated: CASSLGQGTGELFF.

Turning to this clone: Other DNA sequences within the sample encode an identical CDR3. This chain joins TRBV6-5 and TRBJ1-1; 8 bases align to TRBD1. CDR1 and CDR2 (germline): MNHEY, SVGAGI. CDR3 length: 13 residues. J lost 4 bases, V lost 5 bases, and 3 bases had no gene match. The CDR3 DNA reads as TGTGCCAGCAGTCGTGGACAGGGCACTGAAGCTTTCTTT. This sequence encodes CASSRGQGTEAFF.

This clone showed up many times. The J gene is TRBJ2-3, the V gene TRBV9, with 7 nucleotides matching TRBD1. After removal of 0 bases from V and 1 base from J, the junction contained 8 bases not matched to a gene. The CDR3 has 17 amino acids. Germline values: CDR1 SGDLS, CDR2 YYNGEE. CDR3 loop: CASSVGVGQGGTDTQYF. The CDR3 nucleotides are TGTGCCAGCAGCGTAGGAGTTGGGCAGGGGGGCACAGATACGCAGTATTTT.

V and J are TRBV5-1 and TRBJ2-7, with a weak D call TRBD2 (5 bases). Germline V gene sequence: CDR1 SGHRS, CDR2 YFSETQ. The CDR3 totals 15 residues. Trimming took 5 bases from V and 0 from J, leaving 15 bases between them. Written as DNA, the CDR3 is TGCGCCAGCAGTCCCCGGGAAATTAGCTCCTACGAGCAGTACTTC. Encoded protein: CASSPREISSYEQYF.

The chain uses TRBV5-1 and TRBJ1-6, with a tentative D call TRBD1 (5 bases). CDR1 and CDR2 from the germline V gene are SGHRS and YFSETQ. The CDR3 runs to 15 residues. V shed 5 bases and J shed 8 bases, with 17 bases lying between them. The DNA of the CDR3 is TGCGCCAGCAGTTTTCAGGGAAAATCGGATTCACCCCTCCACTTT. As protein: CASSFQGKSDSPLHF.

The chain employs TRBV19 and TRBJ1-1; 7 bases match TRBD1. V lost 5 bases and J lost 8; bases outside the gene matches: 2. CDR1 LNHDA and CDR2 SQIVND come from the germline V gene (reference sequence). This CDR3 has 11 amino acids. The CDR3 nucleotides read TGTGCCAGTAGTTCCAGGGGGGAAGCTTTCTTT. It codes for CASSSRGEAFF.

The DNA of the CDR3 is TGTGCCAGCAGCAGGACAGGGGGCGGGTATGGCTACACCTTC. Its translation is CASSRTGGGYGYTF. The V call is TRBV27, the J call TRBJ1-2; 11 bases fit TRBD1. This CDR3 spans 14 amino acids. CDR1 is MNHEY and CDR2 is SMNVEV in the germline V gene (reference sequence). V gave up 6 bases and J gave up 5 bases; unmatched junction bases: 5.

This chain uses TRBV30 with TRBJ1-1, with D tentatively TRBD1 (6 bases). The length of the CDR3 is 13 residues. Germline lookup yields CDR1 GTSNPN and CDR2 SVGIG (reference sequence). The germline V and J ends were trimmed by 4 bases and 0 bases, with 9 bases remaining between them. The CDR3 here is CAWTGQMNTEAFF. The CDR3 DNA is TGTGCCTGGACAGGACAGATGAACACTGAAGCTTTCTTT.

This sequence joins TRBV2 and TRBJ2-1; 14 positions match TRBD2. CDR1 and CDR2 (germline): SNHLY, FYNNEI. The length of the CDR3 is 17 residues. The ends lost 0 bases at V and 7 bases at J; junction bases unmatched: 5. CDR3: CASSEALGTSGRNEQFF. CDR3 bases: TGTGCCAGCAGTGAAGCGCTTGGGACTAGCGGGAGAAATGAGCAGTTCTTC.

The CDR3 DNA is TGTGCCAGTAGCAGAGCGGGAGGACAAGGGGCAGAGACCCAGTACTTC. Translating it yields CASSRAGGQGAETQYF. The V call is TRBV19, the J call TRBJ2-5; TRBD2 matches at 9 bases. J was trimmed by 4 bases and V by 6 bases; bases with no gene match: 12. Germline V gives CDR1 LNHDA, CDR2 SQIVND (reference sequence). The CDR3 runs 16 residues.

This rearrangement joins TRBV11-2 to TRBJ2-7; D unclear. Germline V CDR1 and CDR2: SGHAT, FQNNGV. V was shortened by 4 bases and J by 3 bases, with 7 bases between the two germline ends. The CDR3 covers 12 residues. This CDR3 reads CASSSSIYEQYF. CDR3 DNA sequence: TGTGCCAGCAGCTCGTCCATCTACGAGCAGTACTTC.

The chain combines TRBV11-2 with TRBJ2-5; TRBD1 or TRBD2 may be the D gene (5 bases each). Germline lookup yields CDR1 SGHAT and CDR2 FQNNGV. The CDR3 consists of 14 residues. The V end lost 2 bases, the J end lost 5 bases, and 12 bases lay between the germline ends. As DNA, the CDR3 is TGTGCCAGCAGCTTAAGGGGCGCGGGTGAGACCCAGTACTTC. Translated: CASSLRGAGETQYF.

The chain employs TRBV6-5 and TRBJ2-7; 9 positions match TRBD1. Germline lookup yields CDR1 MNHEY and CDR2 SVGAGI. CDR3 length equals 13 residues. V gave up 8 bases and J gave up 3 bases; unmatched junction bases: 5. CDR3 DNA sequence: TGTGCCAGCGGGGGGACAGGGAGCTACGAGCAGTACTTC. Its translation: CASGGTGSYEQYF.

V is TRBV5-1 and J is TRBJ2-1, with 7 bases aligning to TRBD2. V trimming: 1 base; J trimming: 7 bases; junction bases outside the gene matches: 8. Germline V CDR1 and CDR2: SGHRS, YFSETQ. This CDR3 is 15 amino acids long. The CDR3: CASSLRLAGLNEQFF. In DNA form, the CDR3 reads TGCGCCAGCAGCTTGCGCTTAGCGGGTTTGAATGAGCAGTTCTTC.

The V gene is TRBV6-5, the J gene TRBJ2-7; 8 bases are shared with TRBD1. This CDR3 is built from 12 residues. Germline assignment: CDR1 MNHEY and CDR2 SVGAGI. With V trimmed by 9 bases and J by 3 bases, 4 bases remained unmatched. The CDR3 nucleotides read TGTGCCAGTTGGACAGGGCTCTACGAGCAGTACTTC. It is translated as CASWTGLYEQYF.

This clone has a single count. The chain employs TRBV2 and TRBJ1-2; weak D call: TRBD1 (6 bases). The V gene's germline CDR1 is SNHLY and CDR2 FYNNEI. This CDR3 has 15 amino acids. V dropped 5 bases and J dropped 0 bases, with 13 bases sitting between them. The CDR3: CASSKDSRANYGYTF. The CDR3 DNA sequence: TGTGCCAGCAGTAAGGACAGCCGAGCTAACTATGGCTACACCTTC.

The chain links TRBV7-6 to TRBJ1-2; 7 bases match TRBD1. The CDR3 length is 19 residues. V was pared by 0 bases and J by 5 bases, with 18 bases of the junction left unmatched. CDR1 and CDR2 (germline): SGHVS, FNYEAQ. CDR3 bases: TGTGCCAGCAGCTTAGCCAGGGATAAGGGACAGTGGAAGTTATATGGCTACACCTTC. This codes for CASSLARDKGQWKLYGYTF.

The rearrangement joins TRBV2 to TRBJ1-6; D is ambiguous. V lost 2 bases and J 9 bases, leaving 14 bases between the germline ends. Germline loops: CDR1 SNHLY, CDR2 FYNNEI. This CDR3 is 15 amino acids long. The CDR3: CASSELEGASSPLHF. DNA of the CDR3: TGTGCCAGCAGTGAACTTGAGGGCGCAAGTTCACCCCTCCACTTT. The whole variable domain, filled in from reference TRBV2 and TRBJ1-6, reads EPEVTQTPSHQVTQMGQEVILRCVPISNHLYFYWYRQILGQKVEFLVSFYNNEISEKSEIFDDQFSVERPDGSNFTLKIRSTKLEDSAMYFCASSELEGASSPLHFGNGTRLTVT.

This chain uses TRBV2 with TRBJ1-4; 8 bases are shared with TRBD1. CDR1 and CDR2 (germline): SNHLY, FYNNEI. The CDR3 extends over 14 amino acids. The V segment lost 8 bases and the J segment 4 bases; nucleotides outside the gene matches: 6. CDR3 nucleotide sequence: TGTGCCAGCTCTAGGACAGGGAGTAATGAAAAACTGTTTTTT. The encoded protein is CASSRTGSNEKLFF.

The CDR3 nucleotides read TGTGCCAGCAGTTACTCGTTGTCAGGGCGGAATGAAGCTTTCTTT. Amino acids: CASSYSLSGRNEAFF. The chain uses TRBV6-5 and TRBJ1-1; D is perhaps TRBD1 (5 bases). The germline V and J ends were trimmed by 0 bases and 7 bases, with 15 bases remaining between them. The CDR3 has 15 amino acids. Germline lookup yields CDR1 MNHEY and CDR2 SVGAGI.

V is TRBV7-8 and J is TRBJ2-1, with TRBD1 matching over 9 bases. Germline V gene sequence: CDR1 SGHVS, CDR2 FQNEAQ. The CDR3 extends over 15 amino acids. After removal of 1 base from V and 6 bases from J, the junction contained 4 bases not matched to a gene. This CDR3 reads CASSLGGTGLNEQFF. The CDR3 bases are TGTGCCAGCAGCTTAGGTGGGACAGGGCTCAATGAGCAGTTCTTC.

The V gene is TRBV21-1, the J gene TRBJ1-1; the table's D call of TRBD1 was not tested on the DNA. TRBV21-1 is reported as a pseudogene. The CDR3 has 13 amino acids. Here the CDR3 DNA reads TGTGCCAGGGACAGGGGAGAGAACACTGAAGCTTTCTTT. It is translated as CARDRGENTEAFF.

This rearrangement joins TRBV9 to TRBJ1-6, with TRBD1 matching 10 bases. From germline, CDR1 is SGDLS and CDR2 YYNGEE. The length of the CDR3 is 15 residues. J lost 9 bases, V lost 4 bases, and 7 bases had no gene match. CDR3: CASSYQRDRGSPLHF. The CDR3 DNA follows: TGTGCCAGCAGCTATCAACGGGACAGGGGTTCACCCCTCCACTTT.

DNA of the CDR3: TGTGCCAGCAGTTTAGGACAGGATCAGCCCCAGCATTTT. Protein sequence: CASSLGQDQPQHF. This chain joins TRBV5-6 and TRBJ1-5; TRBD1 aligns across 7 bases. V dropped 5 bases and J dropped 5; count of bases not matched to a gene: 4. The CDR3 length is 13 residues. In germline, CDR1 is SGHDT, CDR2 YYEEEE.

The CDR3 here is CAISSKYDNEQFF. CDR3 nucleotide sequence: TGTGCCATCAGTTCCAAGTACGACAATGAGCAGTTCTTC. The genes are TRBV10-3 and TRBJ2-1, with D uncertain. Germline-derived CDR1 and CDR2 are ENHRY and SYGVKD. The V end lost 5 bases, the J end lost 5 bases, and 10 bases lay between the germline ends. This CDR3 has 13 amino acids.

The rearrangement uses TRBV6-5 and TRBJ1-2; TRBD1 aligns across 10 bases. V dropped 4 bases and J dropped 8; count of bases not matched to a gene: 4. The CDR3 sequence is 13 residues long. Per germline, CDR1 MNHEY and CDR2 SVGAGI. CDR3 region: CASSFGQGDGYTF. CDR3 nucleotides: TGTGCCAGCAGTTTCGGACAGGGGGACGGCTACACCTTC.

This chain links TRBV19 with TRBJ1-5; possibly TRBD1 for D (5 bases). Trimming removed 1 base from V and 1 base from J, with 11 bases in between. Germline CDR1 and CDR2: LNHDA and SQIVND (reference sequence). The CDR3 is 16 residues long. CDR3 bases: TGTGCCAGTAGTATAGTCGGCCAGGGCAGCAATCAGCCCCAGCATTTT. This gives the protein CASSIVGQGSNQPQHF.

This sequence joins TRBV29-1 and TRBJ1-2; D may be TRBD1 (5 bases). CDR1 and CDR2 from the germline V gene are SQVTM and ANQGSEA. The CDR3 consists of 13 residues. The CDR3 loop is CGSYRQSNYGYTF. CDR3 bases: TGCGGGTCCTACCGACAGTCTAACTATGGCTACACCTTC.

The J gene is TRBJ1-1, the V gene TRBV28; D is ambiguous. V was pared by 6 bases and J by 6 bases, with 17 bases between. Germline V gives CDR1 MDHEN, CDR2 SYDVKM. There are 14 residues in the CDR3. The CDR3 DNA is TGTGCCAGCAGCGCTTTCCGGCCCCTGGCTGAAGCTTTCTTT. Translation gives CASSAFRPLAEAFF.

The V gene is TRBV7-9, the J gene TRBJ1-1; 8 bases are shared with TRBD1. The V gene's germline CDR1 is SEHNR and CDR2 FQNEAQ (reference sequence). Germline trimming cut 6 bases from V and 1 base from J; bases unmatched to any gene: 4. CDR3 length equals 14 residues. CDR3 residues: CASSQDRENTEAFF. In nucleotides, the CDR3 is TGTGCCAGCAGTCAGGACAGGGAGAACACTGAAGCTTTCTTT.

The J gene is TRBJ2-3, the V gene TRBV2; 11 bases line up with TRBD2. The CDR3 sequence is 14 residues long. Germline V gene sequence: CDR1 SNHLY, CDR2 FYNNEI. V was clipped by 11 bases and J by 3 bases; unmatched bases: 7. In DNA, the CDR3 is TGTGCCGCCCGACTAGCGGGGTTAACAGATACGCAGTATTTT. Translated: CAARLAGLTDTQYF.